This T cell receptor (beta chain) was sequenced in a study of T cell responses to AZD1222 COVID-19 vaccine. Study conclusions and caveats: At study baseline, merely several AZD1222 recipients were seropositive.

The CDR3 is made up of 13 amino acids. Germline lookup yields CDR1 SGHRS and CDR2 YFSETQ. V was pared by 6 bases and J by 6 bases, with 13 bases between. Sequencing used immunoSEQ multiplex PCR; TCRdb keeps in-frame clones, though not all of them. The sample shows about 100,000 clones, 85% to 90% of them seen only once. Remarks on this clone: Its target is not known.

The sequence was collected from an adult who received the AZD1222 COVID-19 vaccine. The V and J genes are TRBV5-1 and TRBJ2-1; D assignment may be TRBD1 or TRBD2 (5 bases each). Here the sequenced sample was peripheral blood, taken 28 days after the second AZD1222 dose. The CDR3 sequence: CASNLGELNEQFF. CDR3 nucleotide sequence: TGCGCCAGCAATCTAGGGGAGCTCAATGAGCAGTTCTTC. Drawing the rest from reference TRBV5-1 and TRBJ2-1, the complete variable domain is KAGVTQTPRYLIKTRGQQVTLSCSPISGHRSVSWYQQTPGQGLQFLFEYFSETQRNKGNFPGRFSGRQFSNSRSEMNVSTLELGDSALYLCASNLGELNEQFFGPGTRLTVL.